One TCR beta chain is described in this entry. This clone was observed at least ten times. Its recognized antigen is unknown. No qualities accompany the bases; no much larger clone lies one base away. V was cut back by 4 bases and J by 0 bases, leaving a gap of 16 bases between them. From its cysteine to its phenylalanine, the CDR3 spans 16 amino acids. Just the 48-base CDR3 DNA is kept, in frame starting at base 1. CDR1 and CDR2, looked up from the germline V gene (reference sequence), are SGHKS and YYEKEE. No patient had received any treatment before thyroid surgery. The study retrospectively analysed patient clinical samples collected from about 2011 to 2018 using T-cell receptor beta sequencing. These data belong to a study of metastatic and nonmetastatic thyroid tumors (dated by TCRdb to the early 2020s). With regard to the full study: Repertoires were compared across peripheral blood and tumor or nodule tissue samples from malignant and benign thyroid patients. Beyond this particular receptor, the publication reports: TCR beta diversity was reported as significantly higher in malignant tumors than in benign nodules, in both blood and tumor samples.

Libraries were constructed by PCR. The sequencer was an Illumina HiSeq 4000. The TCR beta-chain CDR3 region of each patient was profiled by high-throughput sequencing. The paper's processing steps were these. CDR3 differences across clinicopathological groups were used to build a classifier for discriminating distant-metastatic papillary thyroid cancer patients. The Shannon index was used to measure repertoire diversity, and the Morisita-Horn index was used to measure how similar tumor and blood repertoires were. TCRdb took the public reads, trimmed them with fastp at Q25, ran MiXCR for clone calling and kept in-frame beta chains. In this record, the V and J calls reflect TCRdb's handling and not the investigators' own analysis. Here the sample has about 32,000 clones; less than 20% occur a single time. The top ten clonotypes cover 6.5% to 8% of the sample.

Sequencing was performed on blood. The V and J genes are TRBV5-5 and TRBJ1-1; TRBD1 is a possible D gene, resting on 6 matching bases. The source is a female donor with papillary thyroid cancer or a benign thyroid nodule (not recorded which). Some clones in this sample may be carry-over from other donors' samples. The CDR3 in this case is CASSLSPTGMNTEAFF. The nucleotides read TGTGCCAGCAGCCTGTCCCCGACAGGAATGAACACTGAAGCTTTCTTT.